This entry is about one T cell receptor (beta chain). Its specificity is unknown. These data belong to a study of cytomegalovirus exposure and HLA in healthy donors. Across the whole study: In a previous analysis, around 120 million unique TCR beta sequences were found from 150 million to 200 million T cells.

Study-wide results and caveats: The presence/absence work took it that sequencing depth was about the same across donors. Analysis was carried out at a later point, and it linked a missense DCLRE1C variant to TCR beta V- and J-gene trimming.

Researchers ran the PCR with 60 Vbeta and 13 Jbeta primers. Assay: immunoSEQ multiplex PCR; the TCRdb copy retains only in-frame clones and omits some. The sample gives some 200,000 clones, over 80% of which show up once; roughly 0.66% is in the top ten. This CDR3 contains 15 residues. Germline V CDR1 and CDR2: SGDLS, YYNGEE. V was trimmed by 0 bases and J by 1 base, leaving 9 bases between them. The chain uses TRBV9 and TRBJ2-3; a possible D gene is TRBD2 (5 bases). The source of this sequence is a boy aged 2-9 years in good health and CMV-seronegative. The sequenced material came from PBMCs. The chain's CDR3 is CASSVVRGGTDTQYF. CDR3 in DNA: TGTGCCAGCAGCGTAGTCCGGGGTGGCACAGATACGCAGTATTTT.